The entry below describes one T cell receptor beta chain. Methods used by the authors: Estimates of nucleated cell counts were drawn from the amplification of reference gene primers. Sequencing was performed with immunoSEQ multiplex PCR; in TCRdb, only in-frame clones are kept and a portion is missing. V, J and clone size are those of that table, while D and trimming were read from the DNA. The sample has about 300,000 clones, 89% seen once. This CDR3 contains 13 residues. V was trimmed by 2 bases and J by 13 bases, leaving 18 bases between them. Per germline, CDR1 SGHRS and CDR2 YFSETQ. This record belongs to a study of blood T cell repertoires in COVID-19. About the research overall: Sites in the United States, Italy and Spain provided acute and convalescent COVID-19 samples. From T cells, B-cell-depleted T cells, or PBMCs came the material, which was cDNA or gDNA.

Sequenced input: peripheral blood. This chain uses TRBV5-1 with TRBJ1-2; D is perhaps TRBD1 (5 bases). This TCR was sampled from a man aged 18 to 29 who had recovered from COVID-19. Here the CDR3 reads CASSLGRQETATF. The CDR3, as DNA: TGCGCCAGCAGCTTAGGGAGGCAGGAGACAGCCACCTTC.